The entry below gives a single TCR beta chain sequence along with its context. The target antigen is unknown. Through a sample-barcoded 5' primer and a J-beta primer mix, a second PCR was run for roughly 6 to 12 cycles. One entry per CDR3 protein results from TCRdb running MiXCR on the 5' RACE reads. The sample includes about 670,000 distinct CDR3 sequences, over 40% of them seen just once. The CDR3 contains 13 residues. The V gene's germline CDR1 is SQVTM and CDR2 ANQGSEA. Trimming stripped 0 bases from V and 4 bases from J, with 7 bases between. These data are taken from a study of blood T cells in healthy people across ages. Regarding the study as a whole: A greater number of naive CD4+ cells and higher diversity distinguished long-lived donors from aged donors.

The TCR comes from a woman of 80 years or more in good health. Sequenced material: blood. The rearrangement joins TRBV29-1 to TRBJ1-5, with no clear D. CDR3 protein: CSVEDRPNQPQHF. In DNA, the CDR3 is TGCAGCGTTGAAGATCGGCCGAATCAGCCCCAGCATTTT.